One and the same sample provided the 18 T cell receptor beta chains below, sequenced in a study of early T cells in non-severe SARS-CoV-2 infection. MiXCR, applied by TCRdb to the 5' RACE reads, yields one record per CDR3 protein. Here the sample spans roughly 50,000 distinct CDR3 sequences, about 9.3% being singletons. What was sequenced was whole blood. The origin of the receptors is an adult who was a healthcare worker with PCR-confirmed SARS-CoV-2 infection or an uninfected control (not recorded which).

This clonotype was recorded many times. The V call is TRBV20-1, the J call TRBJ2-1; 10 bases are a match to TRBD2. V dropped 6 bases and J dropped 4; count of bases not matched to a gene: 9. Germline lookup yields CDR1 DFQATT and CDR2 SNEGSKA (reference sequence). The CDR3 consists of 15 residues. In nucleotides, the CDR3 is TGCAGTGCCGCTCGCTGGACTAGCGGATACAATGAGCAGTTCTTC. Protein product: CSAARWTSGYNEQFF.

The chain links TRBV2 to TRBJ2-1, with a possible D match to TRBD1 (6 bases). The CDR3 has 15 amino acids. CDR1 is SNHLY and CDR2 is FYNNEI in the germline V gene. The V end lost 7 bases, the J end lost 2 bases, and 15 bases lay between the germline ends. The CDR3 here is CASTPLRGPYNEQFF. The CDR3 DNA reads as TGTGCCAGCACTCCTCTCAGGGGCCCCTACAATGAGCAGTTCTTC. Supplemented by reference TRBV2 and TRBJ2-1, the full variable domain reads EPEVTQTPSHQVTQMGQEVILRCVPISNHLYFYWYRQILGQKVEFLVSFYNNEISEKSEIFDDQFSVERPDGSNFTLKIRSTKLEDSAMYFCASTPLRGPYNEQFFGPGTRLTVL.

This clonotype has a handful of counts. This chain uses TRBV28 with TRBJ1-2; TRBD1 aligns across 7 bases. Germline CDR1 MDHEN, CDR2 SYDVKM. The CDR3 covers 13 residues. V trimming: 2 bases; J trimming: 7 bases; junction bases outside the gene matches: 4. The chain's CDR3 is CASSLGGGSGYTF. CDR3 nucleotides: TGTGCCAGCAGTTTAGGAGGGGGCTCTGGCTACACCTTC.

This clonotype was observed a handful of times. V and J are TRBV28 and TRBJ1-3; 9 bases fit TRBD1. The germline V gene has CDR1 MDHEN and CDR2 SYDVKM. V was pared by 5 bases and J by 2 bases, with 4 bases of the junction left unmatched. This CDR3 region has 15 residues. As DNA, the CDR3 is TGTGCCAGCAGTCCGAGGGACAGGGCTGGAAACACCATATATTTT. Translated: CASSPRDRAGNTIYF.

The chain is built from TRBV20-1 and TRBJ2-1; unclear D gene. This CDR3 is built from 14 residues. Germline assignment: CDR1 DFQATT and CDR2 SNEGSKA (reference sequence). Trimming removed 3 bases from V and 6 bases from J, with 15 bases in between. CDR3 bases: TGCAGTGCTAGTAAGCCGCCGTCTTTCAATGAGCAGTTCTTC. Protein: CSASKPPSFNEQFF.

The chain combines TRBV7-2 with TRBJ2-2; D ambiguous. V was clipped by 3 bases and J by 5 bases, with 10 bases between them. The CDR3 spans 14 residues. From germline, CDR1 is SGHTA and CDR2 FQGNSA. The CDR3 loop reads CASSFRVPTGELFF. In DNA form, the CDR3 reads TGTGCCAGCAGCTTCCGGGTTCCTACCGGGGAGCTGTTTTTT.

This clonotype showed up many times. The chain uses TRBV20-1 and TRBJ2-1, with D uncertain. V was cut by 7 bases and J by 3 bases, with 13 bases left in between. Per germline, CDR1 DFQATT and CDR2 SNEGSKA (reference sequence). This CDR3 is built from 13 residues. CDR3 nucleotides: TGCAGTGACAACGGCGGAATCTACAATGAGCAGTTCTTC. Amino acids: CSDNGGIYNEQFF.

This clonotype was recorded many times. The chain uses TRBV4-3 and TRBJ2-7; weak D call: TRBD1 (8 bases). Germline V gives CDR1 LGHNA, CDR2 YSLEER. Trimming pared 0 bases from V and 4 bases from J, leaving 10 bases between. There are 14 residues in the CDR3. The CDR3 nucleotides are TGCGCCAGCAGCCAAGAACAGGGGGGGTACGAGCAGTACTTC. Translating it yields CASSQEQGGYEQYF.

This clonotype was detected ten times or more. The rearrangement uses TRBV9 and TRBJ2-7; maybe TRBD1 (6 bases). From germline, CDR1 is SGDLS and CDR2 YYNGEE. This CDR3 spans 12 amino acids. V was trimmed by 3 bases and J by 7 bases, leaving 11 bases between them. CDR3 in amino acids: CASSGQVGEQYF. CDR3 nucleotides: TGTGCCAGCAGCGGACAGGTTGGGGAGCAGTACTTC.

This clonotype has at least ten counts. The CDR3 region is CAWKGDSNTEAFF. DNA for the CDR3: TGTGCCTGGAAAGGAGACTCGAACACTGAAGCTTTCTTT. The chain combines TRBV30 with TRBJ1-1; D unresolved. The CDR3 extends over 13 amino acids. The V and J ends lost 4 bases and 1 base respectively, with 10 bases between them. CDR1 and CDR2 (germline): GTSNPN, SVGIG (reference sequence).

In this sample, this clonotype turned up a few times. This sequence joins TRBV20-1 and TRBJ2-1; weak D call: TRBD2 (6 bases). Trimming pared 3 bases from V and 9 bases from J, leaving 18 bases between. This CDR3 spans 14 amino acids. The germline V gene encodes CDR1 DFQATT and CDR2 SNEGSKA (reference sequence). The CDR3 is CSASLGGNVGEQFF. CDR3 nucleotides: TGCAGTGCTAGTCTAGGCGGGAATGTTGGTGAGCAGTTCTTC.

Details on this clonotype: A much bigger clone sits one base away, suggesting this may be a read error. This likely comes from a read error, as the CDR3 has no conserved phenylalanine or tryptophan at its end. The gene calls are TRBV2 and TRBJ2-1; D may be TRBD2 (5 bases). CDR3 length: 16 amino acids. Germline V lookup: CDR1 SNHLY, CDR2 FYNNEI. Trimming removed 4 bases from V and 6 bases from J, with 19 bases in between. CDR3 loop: CASSVDGGLVINEQFI. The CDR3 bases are TGTGCCAGCAGTGTAGATGGAGGACTTGTCATCAATGAGCAGTTCATC.

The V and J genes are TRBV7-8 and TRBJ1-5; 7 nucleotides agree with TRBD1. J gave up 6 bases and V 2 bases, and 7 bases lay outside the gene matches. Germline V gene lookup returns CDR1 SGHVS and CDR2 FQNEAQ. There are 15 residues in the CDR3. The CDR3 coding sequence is TGTGCCAGCAGCTTACTCCGGCAGGGGGGTCAGCCCCAGCATTTT. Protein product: CASSLLRQGGQPQHF. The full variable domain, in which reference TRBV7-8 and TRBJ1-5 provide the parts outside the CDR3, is GAGVSQSPRYKVAKRGQDVALRCDPISGHVSLFWYQQALGQGPEFLTYFQNEAQLDKSGLPSDRFFAERPEGSVSTLKIQRTQQEDSAVYLCASSLLRQGGQPQHFGDGTRLSIL.

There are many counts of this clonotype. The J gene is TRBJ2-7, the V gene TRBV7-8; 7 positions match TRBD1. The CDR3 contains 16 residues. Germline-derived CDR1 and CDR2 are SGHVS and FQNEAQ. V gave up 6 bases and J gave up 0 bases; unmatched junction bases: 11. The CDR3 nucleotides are TGTGCCAGCAGACCACTTACCGGGACAGCCTCCTACGAGCAGTACTTC. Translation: CASRPLTGTASYEQYF.

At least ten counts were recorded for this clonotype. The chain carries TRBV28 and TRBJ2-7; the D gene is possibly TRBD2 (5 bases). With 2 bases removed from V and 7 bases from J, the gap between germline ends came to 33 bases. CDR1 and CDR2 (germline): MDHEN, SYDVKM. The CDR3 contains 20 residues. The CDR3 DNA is TGTGCCAGCAGTTTAGTGGGTTCTCTCACCCCCCGGGCCCGCGGGCGAGAGCAGTACTTC. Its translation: CASSLVGSLTPRARGREQYF.

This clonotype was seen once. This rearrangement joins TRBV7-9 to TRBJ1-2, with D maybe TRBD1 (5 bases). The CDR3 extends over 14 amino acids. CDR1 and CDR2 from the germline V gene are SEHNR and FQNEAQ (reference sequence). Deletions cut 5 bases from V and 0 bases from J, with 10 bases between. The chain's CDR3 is CASSPDSANYGYTF. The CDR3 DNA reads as TGTGCCAGCAGCCCAGACAGCGCTAACTATGGCTACACCTTC.

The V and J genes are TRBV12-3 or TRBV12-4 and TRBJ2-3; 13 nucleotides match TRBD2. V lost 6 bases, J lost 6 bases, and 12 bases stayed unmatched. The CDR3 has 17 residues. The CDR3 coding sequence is TGTGCCAGCAGCCTGGCCGGGACTAGCGGGACTCGGGATACGCAGTATTTT. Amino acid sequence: CASSLAGTSGTRDTQYF.

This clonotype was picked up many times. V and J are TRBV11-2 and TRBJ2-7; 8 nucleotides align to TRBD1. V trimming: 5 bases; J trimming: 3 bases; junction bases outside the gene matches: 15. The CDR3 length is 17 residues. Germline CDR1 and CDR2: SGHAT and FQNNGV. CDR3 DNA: TGTGCCAGCAGCCCGATCTCCAGGACAGGGCCTGACTACGAGCAGTACTTC. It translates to CASSPISRTGPDYEQYF.